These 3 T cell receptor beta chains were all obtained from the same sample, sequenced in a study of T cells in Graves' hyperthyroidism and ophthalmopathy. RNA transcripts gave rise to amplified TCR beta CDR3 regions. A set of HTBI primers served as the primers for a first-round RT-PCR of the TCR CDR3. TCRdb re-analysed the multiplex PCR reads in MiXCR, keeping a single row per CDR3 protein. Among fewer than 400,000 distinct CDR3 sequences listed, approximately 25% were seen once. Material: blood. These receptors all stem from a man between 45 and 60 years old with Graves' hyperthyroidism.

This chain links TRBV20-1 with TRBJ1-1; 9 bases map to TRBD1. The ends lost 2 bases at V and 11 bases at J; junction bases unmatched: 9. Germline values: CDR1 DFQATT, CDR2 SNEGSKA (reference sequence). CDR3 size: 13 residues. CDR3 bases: TGCAGTGCTAGATCGTCCGGGACAGGGTTGGCTTTCTTT. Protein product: CSARSSGTGLAFF.

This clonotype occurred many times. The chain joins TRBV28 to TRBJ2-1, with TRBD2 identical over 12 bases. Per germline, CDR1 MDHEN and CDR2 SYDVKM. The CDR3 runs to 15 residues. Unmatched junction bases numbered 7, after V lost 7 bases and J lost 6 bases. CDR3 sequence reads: CASNILAGGSNEQFF. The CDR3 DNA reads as TGTGCCAGCAATATACTAGCGGGAGGTTCCAATGAGCAGTTCTTC.

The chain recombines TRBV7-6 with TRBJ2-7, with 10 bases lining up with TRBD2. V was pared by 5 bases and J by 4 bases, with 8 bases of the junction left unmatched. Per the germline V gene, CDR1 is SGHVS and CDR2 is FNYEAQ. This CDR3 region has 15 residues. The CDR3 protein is CASSGLAGEAYEQYF. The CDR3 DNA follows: TGTGCCAGCAGCGGCCTAGCGGGAGAAGCGTACGAGCAGTACTTC.